The 13 T cell receptor beta chains below were found in one sample sequenced in a study of cytomegalovirus exposure and HLA in healthy donors. The PCR employed 60 Vbeta primers together with 13 Jbeta primers. Sequencing was performed with immunoSEQ multiplex PCR; in TCRdb, only in-frame clones are kept and a portion is missing. The data hold 120,000 or so clones, with approximately 83% observed a single time. The specimen sequenced was PBMCs. The receptors were gathered from a woman aged 40-49 years in good health and CMV-seropositive.

The chain recombines TRBV11-3 with TRBJ2-5; a weak D match, TRBD1 (6 bases). Germline V CDR1 and CDR2: SGHNT, YENEEA. The CDR3 contains 13 residues. V lost 6 bases to trimming and J lost 3 bases, with 11 bases between them. CDR3 in amino acids: CASSNQGKETQYF. CDR3 nucleotides: TGTGCCAGCAGTAATCAGGGGAAAGAGACCCAGTACTTC. Full variable domain (outside the CDR3, taken from reference TRBV11-3 and TRBJ2-5): EAGVVQSPRYKIIEKKQPVAFWCNPISGHNTLYWYLQNLGQGPELLIRYENEEAVDDSQLPKDRFSAERLKGVDSTLKIQPAELGDSAVYLCASSNQGKETQYFGPGTRLLVL.

The chain joins TRBV28 to TRBJ2-1, with D maybe TRBD1 (5 bases). The germline V gene has CDR1 MDHEN and CDR2 SYDVKM. Trimming stripped 8 bases from V and 2 bases from J, with 10 bases between. The CDR3 contains 13 residues. CDR3 in DNA: TGTGCCAGCCAGGGTATACCCTACAATGAGCAGTTCTTC. Its translation is CASQGIPYNEQFF.

The rearrangement uses TRBV5-6 and TRBJ2-7, with 11 bases identical to TRBD2. The CDR3 is 15 amino acids. The germline V gene encodes CDR1 SGHDT and CDR2 YYEEEE. V lost 1 base, J lost 4 bases, and 4 bases stayed unmatched. The CDR3 loop reads CASSLFLAGGYEQYF. CDR3 bases: TGTGCCAGCAGCTTGTTCCTAGCGGGAGGTTACGAGCAGTACTTC.

The chain employs TRBV4-2 and TRBJ2-7; 12 positions agree with TRBD2. The CDR3 has 19 amino acids. Trimming cost V 0 bases and J 1 base; bases outside gene matches: 10. CDR1 is LGHNA, CDR2 YNFKEQ, per germline. The CDR3 here is CASSQEGLPTSGSSYEQYF. Here the CDR3 DNA reads TGTGCCAGCAGCCAAGAGGGACTGCCGACTAGCGGGAGTTCCTACGAGCAGTACTTC.

V usage is TRBV5-1 and J usage is TRBJ2-3, with a possible D match to TRBD1 (5 bases). Trimming cost V 2 bases and J 4 bases, with 14 bases left between them. Looked up from germline, CDR1 is SGHRS and CDR2 is YFSETQ. The CDR3 consists of 15 residues. DNA for the CDR3: TGCGCCAGCAGCTTAGCAGGGTTATTTGCAGATACGCAGTATTTT. Its protein is CASSLAGLFADTQYF.

The chain recombines TRBV19 with TRBJ1-2; D remains unclear. CDR1 is LNHDA and CDR2 is SQIVND in the germline V gene (reference sequence). The CDR3 consists of 10 residues. V was clipped by 7 bases and J by 5 bases, with 5 bases between them. The CDR3 loop is CASNSYGYTF. CDR3 bases: TGTGCCAGTAACTCGTATGGCTACACCTTC.

The chain has TRBV19 and TRBJ1-4; D remains unclear. The germline CDR1 and CDR2 sequences are LNHDA and SQIVND (reference sequence). Trimming took off 5 bases at V and 7 bases at J, with 11 bases between the two ends. This CDR3 contains 13 residues. The CDR3 spells CASSLGLLEKLFF. The CDR3 nucleotides read TGTGCCAGTAGTCTCGGTTTGCTTGAAAAACTGTTTTTT. The full variable domain, with the rest looked up from reference TRBV19 and TRBJ1-4, is DGGITQSPKYLFRKEGQNVTLSCEQNLNHDAMYWYRQDPGQGLRLIYYSQIVNDFQKGDIAEGYSVSREKKESFPLTVTSAQKNPTAFYLCASSLGLLEKLFFGSGTQLSVL.

The chain uses TRBV7-3 and TRBJ2-1, with 8 bases matching TRBD1. V trimming: 4 bases; J trimming: 9 bases; junction bases outside the gene matches: 8. CDR1 and CDR2 from the germline V gene are SGHTA and FQGTGA. This CDR3 is built from 14 residues. CDR3 sequence: CASSSGQGRGEQFF. The DNA for the CDR3 is TGTGCCAGCAGCTCCGGACAGGGTAGGGGTGAGCAGTTCTTC.

V gene TRBV30 combines with J gene TRBJ2-3, with unresolved D. The CDR3 loop spans 11 amino acids. Trimming left V 2 bases short and J 4 bases short, with 4 bases between. Germline assignment: CDR1 GTSNPN and CDR2 SVGIG (reference sequence). CDR3 DNA sequence: TGTGCCTGGAGTATATCAGATACGCAGTATTTT. Its protein is CAWSISDTQYF.

This clone was seen a handful of times. The V call is TRBV7-2, the J call TRBJ1-6, with 8 bases lining up with TRBD1. Germline loops: CDR1 SGHTA, CDR2 FQGNSA. V was pared by 2 bases and J by 9 bases, with 6 bases of the junction left unmatched. The CDR3 covers 15 residues. The DNA for the CDR3 is TGTGCCAGCAGCTTAACAGGGGGTTTGCTTTCACCCCTCCACTTT. Protein: CASSLTGGLLSPLHF.

As concerns this clone: One junction end disagrees with the germline gene, perhaps due to a read error. This chain connects TRBV2 to TRBJ2-7; D is undetermined. The germline V gene encodes CDR1 SNHLY and CDR2 FYNNEI. The CDR3 runs to 10 residues. The CDR3 region is CASSTYAQYF. The DNA of the CDR3 is TGTGCCAGCAGTACCTACGCGCAGTACTTC.

The V call is TRBV11-2, the J call TRBJ2-2; D may be TRBD2 (6 bases). Germline-derived CDR1 and CDR2 are SGHAT and FQNNGV. Trimming stripped 5 bases from V and 7 bases from J, with 14 bases between. The CDR3 is 14 residues long. The CDR3 protein is CASSRGTLGGELFF. The DNA of the CDR3 is TGTGCCAGCAGCCGCGGGACTTTGGGCGGGGAGCTGTTTTTT. Looking up the rest from reference TRBV11-2 and TRBJ2-2 gives the full variable domain: EAGVAQSPRYKIIEKRQSVAFWCNPISGHATLYWYQQILGQGPKLLIQFQNNGVVDDSQLPKDRFSAERLKGVDSTLKIQPAKLEDSAVYLCASSRGTLGGELFFGEGSRLTVL.

This clone was counted only a few times. This rearrangement joins TRBV5-4 to TRBJ2-1; TRBD2 aligns across 9 bases. The CDR3 consists of 14 residues. V lost 5 bases, J lost 6 bases, and 6 bases stayed unmatched. Germline CDR1 and CDR2: SGHNT and YYREEE (reference sequence). The CDR3 coding sequence is TGTGCCAGCAGGAGGGCGGGAGGGGGCAATGAGCAGTTCTTC. Translated, it gives CASRRAGGGNEQFF.